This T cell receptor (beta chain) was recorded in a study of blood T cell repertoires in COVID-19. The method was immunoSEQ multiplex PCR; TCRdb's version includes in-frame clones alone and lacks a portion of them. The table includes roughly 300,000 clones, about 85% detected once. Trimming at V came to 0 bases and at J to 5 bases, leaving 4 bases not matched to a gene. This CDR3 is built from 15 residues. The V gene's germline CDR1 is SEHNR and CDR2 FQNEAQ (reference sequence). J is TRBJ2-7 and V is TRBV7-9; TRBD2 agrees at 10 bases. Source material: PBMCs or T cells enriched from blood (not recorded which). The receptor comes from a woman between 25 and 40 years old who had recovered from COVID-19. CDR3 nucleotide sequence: TGTGCCAGCAGCTTAGCAGCGGGGGGGCGGGACGAGCAGTACTTC. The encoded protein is CASSLAAGGRDEQYF.